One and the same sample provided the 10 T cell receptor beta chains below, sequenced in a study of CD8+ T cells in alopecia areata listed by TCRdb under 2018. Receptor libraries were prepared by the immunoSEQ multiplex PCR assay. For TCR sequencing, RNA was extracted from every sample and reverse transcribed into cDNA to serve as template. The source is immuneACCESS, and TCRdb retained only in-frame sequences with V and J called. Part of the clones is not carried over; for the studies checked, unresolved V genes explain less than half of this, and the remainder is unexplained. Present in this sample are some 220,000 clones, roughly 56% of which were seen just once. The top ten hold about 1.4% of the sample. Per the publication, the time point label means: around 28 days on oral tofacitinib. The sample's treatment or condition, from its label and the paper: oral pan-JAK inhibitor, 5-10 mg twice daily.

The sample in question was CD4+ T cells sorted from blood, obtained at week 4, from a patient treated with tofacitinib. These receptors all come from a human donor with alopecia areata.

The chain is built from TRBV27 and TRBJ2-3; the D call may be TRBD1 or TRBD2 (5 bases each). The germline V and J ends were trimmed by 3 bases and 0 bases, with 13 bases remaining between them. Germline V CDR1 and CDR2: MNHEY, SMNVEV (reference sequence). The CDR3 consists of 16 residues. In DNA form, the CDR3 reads TGTGCCAGCAGTTTTTTTCGAGGGGTTAGCACAGATACGCAGTATTTT. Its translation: CASSFFRGVSTDTQYF.

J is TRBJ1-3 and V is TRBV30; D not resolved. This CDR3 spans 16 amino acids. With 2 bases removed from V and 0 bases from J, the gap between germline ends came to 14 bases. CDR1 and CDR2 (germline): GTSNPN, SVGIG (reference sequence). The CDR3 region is CAWSPRRHVSGNTIYF. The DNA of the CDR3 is TGTGCCTGGAGTCCCCGGAGACACGTCTCTGGAAACACCATATATTTT. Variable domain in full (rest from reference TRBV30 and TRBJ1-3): SQTIHQWPATLVQPVGSPLSLECTVEGTSNPNLYWYRQAAGRGLQLLFYSVGIGQISSEVPQNLSASRPQDRQFILSSKKLLLSDSGFYLCAWSPRRHVSGNTIYFGEGSWLTVV.

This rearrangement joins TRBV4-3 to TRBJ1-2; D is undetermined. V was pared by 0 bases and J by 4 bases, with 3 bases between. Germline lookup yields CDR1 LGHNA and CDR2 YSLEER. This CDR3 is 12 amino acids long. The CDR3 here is CASSQDSYGYTF. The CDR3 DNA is TGCGCCAGCAGCCAAGATAGCTATGGCTACACCTTC.

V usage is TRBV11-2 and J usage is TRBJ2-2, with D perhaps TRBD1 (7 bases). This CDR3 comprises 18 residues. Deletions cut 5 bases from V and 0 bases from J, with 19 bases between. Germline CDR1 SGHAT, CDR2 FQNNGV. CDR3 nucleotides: TGTGCCAGCAGCAAAGGAACGGCGGGACAGCCGAACACCGGGGAGCTGTTTTTT. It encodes CASSKGTAGQPNTGELFF. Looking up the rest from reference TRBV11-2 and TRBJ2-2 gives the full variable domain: EAGVAQSPRYKIIEKRQSVAFWCNPISGHATLYWYQQILGQGPKLLIQFQNNGVVDDSQLPKDRFSAERLKGVDSTLKIQPAKLEDSAVYLCASSKGTAGQPNTGELFFGEGSRLTVL.

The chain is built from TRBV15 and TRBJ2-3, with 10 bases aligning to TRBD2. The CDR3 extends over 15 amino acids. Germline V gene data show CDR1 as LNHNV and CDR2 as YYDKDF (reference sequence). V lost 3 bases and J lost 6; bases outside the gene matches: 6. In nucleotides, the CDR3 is TGTGCCACCAGCAGCCAGCGGGGGGGCCGTGATACGCAGTATTTT. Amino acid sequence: CATSSQRGGRDTQYF.

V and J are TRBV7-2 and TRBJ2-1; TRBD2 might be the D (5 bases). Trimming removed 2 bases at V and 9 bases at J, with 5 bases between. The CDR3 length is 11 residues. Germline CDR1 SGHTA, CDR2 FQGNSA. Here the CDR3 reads CASSLSGEQFF. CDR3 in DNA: TGTGCCAGCAGCTTAAGCGGTGAGCAGTTCTTC. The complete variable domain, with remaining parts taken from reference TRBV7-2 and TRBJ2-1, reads GAGVSQSPSNKVTEKGKDVELRCDPISGHTALYWYRQSLGQGLEFLIYFQGNSAPDKSGLPSDRFSAERTGGSVSTLTIQRTQQEDSAVYLCASSLSGEQFFGPGTRLTVL.

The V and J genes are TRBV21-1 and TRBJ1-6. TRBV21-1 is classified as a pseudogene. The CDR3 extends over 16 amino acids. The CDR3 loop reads CASSKSIVRDNSPLHF. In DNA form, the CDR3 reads TGTGCCAGCAGCAAATCTATCGTAAGGGATAATTCACCCCTCCACTTT.

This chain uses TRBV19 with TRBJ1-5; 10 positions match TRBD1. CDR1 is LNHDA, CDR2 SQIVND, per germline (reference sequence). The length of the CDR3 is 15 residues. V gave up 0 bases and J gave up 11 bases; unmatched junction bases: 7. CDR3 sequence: CASSIEGTGVRAQHF. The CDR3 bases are TGTGCCAGTAGTATAGAAGGGACAGGGGTCAGGGCCCAGCATTTT.

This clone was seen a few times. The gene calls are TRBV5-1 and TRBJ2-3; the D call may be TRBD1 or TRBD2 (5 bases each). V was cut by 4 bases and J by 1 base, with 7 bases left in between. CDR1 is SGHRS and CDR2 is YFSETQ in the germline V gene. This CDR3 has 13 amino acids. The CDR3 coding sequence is TGCGCCAGCAGCCTGGGGGGCACAGATACGCAGTATTTT. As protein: CASSLGGTDTQYF.

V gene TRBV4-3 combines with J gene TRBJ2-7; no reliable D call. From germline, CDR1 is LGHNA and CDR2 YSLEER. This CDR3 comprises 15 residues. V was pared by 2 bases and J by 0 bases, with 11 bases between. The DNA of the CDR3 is TGCGCCAGCAGCCAAAGGCCGGGTAGCTCCTACGAGCAGTACTTC. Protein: CASSQRPGSSYEQYF.